Below are 14 T cell receptor beta chains sequenced from a single sample in a study of OX40 agonist ivuxolimab in advanced cancers. The method was immunoSEQ multiplex PCR; TCRdb's version includes in-frame clones alone and lacks a portion of them. The table has approximately 66,000 clones, approximately 90% seen once. The sequences come from CD4+ or CD8+ T cells sorted from blood, collected in a trial of the OX40 agonist ivuxolimab. Receptors were obtained from an adult with an advanced solid tumor such as melanoma, head and neck, liver or kidney cancer.

The chain couples TRBV19 to TRBJ1-1, with D unclear. The CDR3 is 12 residues long. Trimming stripped 8 bases from V and 1 base from J, with 8 bases between. Germline CDR1 LNHDA, CDR2 SQIVND (reference sequence). The CDR3 protein is CASGRRNTEAFF. In DNA form, the CDR3 reads TGTGCCAGTGGACGGAGGAACACTGAAGCTTTCTTT. Supplemented by reference TRBV19 and TRBJ1-1, the full variable domain reads DGGITQSPKYLFRKEGQNVTLSCEQNLNHDAMYWYRQDPGQGLRLIYYSQIVNDFQKGDIAEGYSVSREKKESFPLTVTSAQKNPTAFYLCASGRRNTEAFFGQGTRLTVV.

The chain recombines TRBV18 with TRBJ1-5, with 7 bases matching TRBD1. CDR1 is KGHSH and CDR2 is LQKENI in the germline V gene. The length of the CDR3 is 16 residues. Trimming removed 2 bases from V and 4 bases from J; junction bases left unmatched: 8. CDR3 DNA sequence: TGTGCCAGCTCACCAACTTCCGGGACAGTAAATCAGCCCCAGCATTTT. It encodes CASSPTSGTVNQPQHF.

The chain recombines TRBV25-1 with TRBJ1-2, with D uncertain. The CDR3 contains 13 residues. Germline-derived CDR1 and CDR2 are MGHDK and SYGVNS. With 3 bases removed from V and 4 bases from J, the gap between germline ends came to 9 bases. CDR3 sequence: CASSDTPTYGYTF. In DNA form, the CDR3 reads TGTGCCAGCAGTGATACACCGACCTATGGCTACACCTTC.

The rearrangement uses TRBV29-1 and TRBJ1-4; the D gene is possibly TRBD1 (6 bases). Germline CDR1 reads SQVTM; CDR2 reads ANQGSEA. This CDR3 region has 13 residues. Trimming cost V 3 bases and J 3 bases, with 8 bases left between them. The CDR3 region has the DNA TGCAGCGTTGAGGCAGGGGCTAATGAAAAACTGTTTTTT. Translated: CSVEAGANEKLFF. The full variable domain, rest sourced from reference TRBV29-1 and TRBJ1-4, is SAVISQKPSRDICQRGTSLTIQCQVDSQVTMMFWYRQQPGQSLTLIATANQGSEATYESGFVIDKFPISRPNLTFSTLTVSNMSPEDSSIYLCSVEAGANEKLFFGSGTQLSVL.

In its sample, this clone was seen once. The rearrangement links TRBV20-1 to TRBJ2-7; possible D gene TRBD2, 6 bases. CDR3 length equals 11 residues. Germline values: CDR1 DFQATT, CDR2 SNEGSKA (reference sequence). Deletions cut 8 bases from V and 3 bases from J, with 11 bases between. This chain's CDR3 is CSTGGDYEQYF. DNA for the CDR3: TGCAGTACCGGGGGTGACTACGAGCAGTACTTC.

The chain is built from TRBV5-8 and TRBJ2-5, with 13 positions matching TRBD2. J lost 1 base, V lost 3 bases, and 3 bases had no gene match. The CDR3 has 16 amino acids. CDR1 is SGHTS, CDR2 YDEGEE, per germline. The CDR3 nucleotides are TGTGCCAGCAGCTCGGGACTAGCGGGGTCCCAAGAGACCCAGTACTTC. Protein product: CASSSGLAGSQETQYF.

The J gene is TRBJ1-2, the V gene TRBV4-1; D is undetermined. This CDR3 has 12 amino acids. Looked up from germline, CDR1 is MGHRA and CDR2 is YSYEKL. Trimming took 0 bases from V and 9 from J, leaving 8 bases between them. CDR3 DNA: TGCGCCAGCAGCCAAGATCTACAGAGCTACACCTTC. It codes for CASSQDLQSYTF.

V is TRBV5-6 and J is TRBJ1-1; D unclear. CDR3 length equals 15 residues. CDR1 and CDR2 (germline): SGHDT, YYEEEE. Trimming removed 4 bases from V and 3 bases from J, with 16 bases in between. The CDR3 is CASSPRPGRDTEAFF. DNA for the CDR3: TGTGCCAGCAGCCCCAGACCGGGTAGGGACACTGAAGCTTTCTTT.

The sample holds one count of this clone. The chain links TRBV7-8 to TRBJ2-6; D gene uncertain. Germline V gene data show CDR1 as SGHVS and CDR2 as FQNEAQ. There are 18 residues in the CDR3. V dropped 1 base and J dropped 0 bases, with 13 bases sitting between them. In DNA, the CDR3 is TGTGCCAGCAGCTTAGTGAGCCAGTGGGTCTCTGGGGCCAACGTCCTGACTTTC. It codes for CASSLVSQWVSGANVLTF.

V usage is TRBV18 and J usage is TRBJ1-1; TRBD1 matches at 7 bases. This CDR3 is 14 amino acids long. In germline, CDR1 is KGHSH, CDR2 LQKENI. J was trimmed by 3 bases and V by 3 bases; bases with no gene match: 4. The CDR3 DNA follows: TGTGCCAGCTCACCGGGACAGCTTGACACTGAAGCTTTCTTT. Its translation: CASSPGQLDTEAFF.

The chain has TRBV7-9 and TRBJ1-4; the match to TRBD1 covers 8 bases. Germline V gene data show CDR1 as SEHNR and CDR2 as FQNEAQ (reference sequence). V was pared by 5 bases and J by 3 bases, with 8 bases of the junction left unmatched. The CDR3 sequence is 16 residues long. The CDR3 sequence: CASSLRQGPANEKLFF. In DNA, the CDR3 is TGTGCCAGCAGCCTACGACAGGGGCCGGCTAATGAAAAACTGTTTTTT.

The rearrangement links TRBV10-3 to TRBJ1-6; D is unresolved. CDR3 size: 17 residues. Trimming pared 3 bases from V and 6 bases from J, leaving 18 bases between. Germline CDR1 reads ENHRY; CDR2 reads SYGVKD. The CDR3 DNA sequence: TGTGCCATCAGTGACTCAGCGACGGCGACTTCTAATTCACCCCTCCACTTT. Its translation is CAISDSATATSNSPLHF.

The CDR3 reads CATSRPGQGTHEQFF. CDR3 nucleotide sequence: TGTGCCACCAGCAGACCGGGACAGGGAACCCATGAGCAGTTCTTC. This sequence joins TRBV15 and TRBJ2-1, with 9 bases matching TRBD1. This CDR3 spans 15 amino acids. Germline CDR1 is LNHNV and CDR2 is YYDKDF (reference sequence). The V gene end was trimmed by 2 bases and the J gene end by 8 bases; junction bases not matched to a gene: 7.

The table lists this clone with a few counts. The rearrangement uses TRBV11-3 and TRBJ2-2, with 8 bases matching TRBD2. V lost 5 bases to trimming and J lost 4 bases; unmatched junction nucleotides: 9. This CDR3 spans 16 amino acids. Looked up from germline, CDR1 is SGHNT and CDR2 is YENEEA. The chain's CDR3 is CASSPAGTRGTGELFF. CDR3 DNA: TGTGCCAGCAGCCCAGCCGGGACTAGAGGCACCGGGGAGCTGTTTTTT.